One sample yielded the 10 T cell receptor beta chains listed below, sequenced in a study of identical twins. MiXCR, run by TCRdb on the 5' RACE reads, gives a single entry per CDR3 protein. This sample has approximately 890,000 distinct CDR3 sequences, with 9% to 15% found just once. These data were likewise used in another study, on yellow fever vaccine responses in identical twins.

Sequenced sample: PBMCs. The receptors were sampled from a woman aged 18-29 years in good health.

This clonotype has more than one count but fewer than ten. CDR3 nucleotide sequence: TGTGCCAGCACCAACGGCCTACATAGCGGGAGGGGGTCCTACAATGAGCAGTTCTTC. Its translation: CASTNGLHSGRGSYNEQFF. The V gene is TRBV12-3 or TRBV12-4, the J gene TRBJ2-1; 11 nucleotides match TRBD2. CDR3 length equals 19 residues. V trimming: 7 bases; J trimming: 1 base; junction bases outside the gene matches: 15.

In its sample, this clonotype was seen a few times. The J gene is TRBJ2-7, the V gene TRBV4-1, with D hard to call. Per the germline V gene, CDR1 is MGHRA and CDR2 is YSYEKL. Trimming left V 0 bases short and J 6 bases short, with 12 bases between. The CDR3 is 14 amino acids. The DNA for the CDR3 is TGCGCCAGCAGCCAAGAGTTGGGGTTGCGCGAGCAGTACTTC. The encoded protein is CASSQELGLREQYF.

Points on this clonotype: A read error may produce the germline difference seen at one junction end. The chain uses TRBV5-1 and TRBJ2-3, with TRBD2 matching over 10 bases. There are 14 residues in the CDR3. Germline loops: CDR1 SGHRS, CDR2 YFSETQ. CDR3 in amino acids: CASRQRGGTDTQYF. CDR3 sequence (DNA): TGCGCCAGCAGGCAGCGGGGGGGCACCGATACGCAGTATTTT.

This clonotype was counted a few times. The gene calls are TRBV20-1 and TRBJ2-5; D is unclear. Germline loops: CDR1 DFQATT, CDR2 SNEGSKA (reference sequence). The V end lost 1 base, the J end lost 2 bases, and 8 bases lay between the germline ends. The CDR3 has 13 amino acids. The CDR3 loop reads CSARVSKQETQYF. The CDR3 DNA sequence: TGCAGTGCTAGAGTTTCCAAACAAGAGACCCAGTACTTC.

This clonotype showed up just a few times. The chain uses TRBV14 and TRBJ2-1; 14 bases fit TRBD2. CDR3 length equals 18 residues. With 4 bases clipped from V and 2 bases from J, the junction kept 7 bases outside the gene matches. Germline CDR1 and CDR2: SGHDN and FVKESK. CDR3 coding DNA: TGTGCCAGCAGCCTGGGACTAGCGGGAGTTAACCCCTACAATGAGCAGTTCTTC. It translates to CASSLGLAGVNPYNEQFF. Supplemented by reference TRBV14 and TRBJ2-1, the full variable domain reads EAGVTQFPSHSVIEKGQTVTLRCDPISGHDNLYWYRRVMGKEIKFLLHFVKESKQDESGMPNNRFLAERTGGTYSTLKVQPAELEDSGVYFCASSLGLAGVNPYNEQFFGPGTRLTVL.

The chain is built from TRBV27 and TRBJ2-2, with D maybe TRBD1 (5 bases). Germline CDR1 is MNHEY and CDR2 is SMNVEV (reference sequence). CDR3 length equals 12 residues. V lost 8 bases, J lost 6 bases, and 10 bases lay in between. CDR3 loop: CASGRGSGELFF. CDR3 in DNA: TGTGCCAGCGGAAGGGGATCCGGGGAGCTGTTTTTT.

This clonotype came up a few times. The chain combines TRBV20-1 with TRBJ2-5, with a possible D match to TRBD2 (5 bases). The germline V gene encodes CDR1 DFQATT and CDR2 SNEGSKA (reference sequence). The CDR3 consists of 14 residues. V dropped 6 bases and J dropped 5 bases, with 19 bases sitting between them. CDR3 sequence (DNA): TGCAGTGCGTCGCAGACTGGACTGGTGGAGACCCAGTACTTC. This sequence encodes CSASQTGLVETQYF.

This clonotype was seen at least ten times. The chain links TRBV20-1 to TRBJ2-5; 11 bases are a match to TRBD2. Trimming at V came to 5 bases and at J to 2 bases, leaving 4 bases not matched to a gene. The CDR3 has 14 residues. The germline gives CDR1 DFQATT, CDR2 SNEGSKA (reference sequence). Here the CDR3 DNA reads TGCAGTGCTGGTTTAGCGGGGGGGCAAGAGACCCAGTACTTC. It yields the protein CSAGLAGGQETQYF.

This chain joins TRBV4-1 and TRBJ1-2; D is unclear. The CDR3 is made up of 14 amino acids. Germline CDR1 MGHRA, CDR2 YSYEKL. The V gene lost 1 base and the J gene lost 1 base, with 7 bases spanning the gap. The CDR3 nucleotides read TGCGCCAGCAGCCAAGTTGGGGTTAACTATGGCTACACCTTC. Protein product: CASSQVGVNYGYTF.

The CDR3 nucleotides read TGTGCCACCGCCTCGGGGGGTCAGCAGTACTTC. The encoded protein is CATASGGQQYF. V usage is TRBV27 and J usage is TRBJ2-7; 7 nucleotides align to TRBD2. Germline V gene sequence: CDR1 MNHEY, CDR2 SMNVEV (reference sequence). This CDR3 has 11 residues. Germline trimming cut 10 bases from V and 8 bases from J; bases unmatched to any gene: 8.